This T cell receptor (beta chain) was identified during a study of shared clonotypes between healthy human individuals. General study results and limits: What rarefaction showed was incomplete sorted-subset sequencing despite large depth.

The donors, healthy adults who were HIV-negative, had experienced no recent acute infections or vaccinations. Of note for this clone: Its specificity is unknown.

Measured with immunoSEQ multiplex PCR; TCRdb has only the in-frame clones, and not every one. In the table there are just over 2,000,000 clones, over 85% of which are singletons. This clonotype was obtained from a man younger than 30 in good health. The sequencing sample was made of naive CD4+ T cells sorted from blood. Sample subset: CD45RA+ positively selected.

The CDR3 loop reads CASSSQTWDGRRGLNYGYTF. Here the CDR3 DNA reads TGTGCCAGCAGTTCCCAGACCTGGGACGGACGCCGAGGACTTAACTATGGCTACACCTTC. This chain connects TRBV28 to TRBJ1-2, with D perhaps TRBD1 (5 bases). The CDR3 length is 20 residues. V was trimmed by 4 bases and J by 1 base, leaving 28 bases between them. CDR1 and CDR2 (germline): MDHEN, SYDVKM.